This T cell receptor (beta chain) emerged from a study of PD-L1 blockade in urothelial cancer. Looking at the study overall: Investigators checked blood 3 weeks (second dose) and 6 weeks after treatment start. The median T cell count in blood samples was 141,255.

Each PCR contained spiked-in synthetic TCR analog templates. Assay: immunoSEQ multiplex PCR; the TCRdb copy retains only in-frame clones and omits some. The sample includes over 100,000 clones, approximately 84% seen only once; the top ten take about 2.9%. Study findings and constraints: Tumor-associated clones in the blood of durable-benefit patients grew more at 3 weeks.

The CDR3 runs to 14 residues. Unmatched junction bases numbered 9, after V lost 6 bases and J lost 6 bases. Germline lookup yields CDR1 SGHAT and CDR2 FQNNGV. Of note for this clone: Its target is unknown.

Time point of the sample: pretreatment peripheral blood. The receptor was derived from a man aged 45 to 65 with urothelial cancer. The material was PBMCs, obtained around atezolizumab (anti-PD-L1) treatment. J is TRBJ2-7 and V is TRBV11-2; 9 positions agree with TRBD2. CDR3 in amino acids: CASSYTSGSLEQYF. The CDR3 nucleotides are TGTGCCAGCAGTTATACTAGCGGGTCCCTCGAGCAGTACTTC. The variable domain in full, with the rest retrieved from reference TRBV11-2 and TRBJ2-7, is EAGVAQSPRYKIIEKRQSVAFWCNPISGHATLYWYQQILGQGPKLLIQFQNNGVVDDSQLPKDRFSAERLKGVDSTLKIQPAKLEDSAVYLCASSYTSGSLEQYFGPGTRLTVT.